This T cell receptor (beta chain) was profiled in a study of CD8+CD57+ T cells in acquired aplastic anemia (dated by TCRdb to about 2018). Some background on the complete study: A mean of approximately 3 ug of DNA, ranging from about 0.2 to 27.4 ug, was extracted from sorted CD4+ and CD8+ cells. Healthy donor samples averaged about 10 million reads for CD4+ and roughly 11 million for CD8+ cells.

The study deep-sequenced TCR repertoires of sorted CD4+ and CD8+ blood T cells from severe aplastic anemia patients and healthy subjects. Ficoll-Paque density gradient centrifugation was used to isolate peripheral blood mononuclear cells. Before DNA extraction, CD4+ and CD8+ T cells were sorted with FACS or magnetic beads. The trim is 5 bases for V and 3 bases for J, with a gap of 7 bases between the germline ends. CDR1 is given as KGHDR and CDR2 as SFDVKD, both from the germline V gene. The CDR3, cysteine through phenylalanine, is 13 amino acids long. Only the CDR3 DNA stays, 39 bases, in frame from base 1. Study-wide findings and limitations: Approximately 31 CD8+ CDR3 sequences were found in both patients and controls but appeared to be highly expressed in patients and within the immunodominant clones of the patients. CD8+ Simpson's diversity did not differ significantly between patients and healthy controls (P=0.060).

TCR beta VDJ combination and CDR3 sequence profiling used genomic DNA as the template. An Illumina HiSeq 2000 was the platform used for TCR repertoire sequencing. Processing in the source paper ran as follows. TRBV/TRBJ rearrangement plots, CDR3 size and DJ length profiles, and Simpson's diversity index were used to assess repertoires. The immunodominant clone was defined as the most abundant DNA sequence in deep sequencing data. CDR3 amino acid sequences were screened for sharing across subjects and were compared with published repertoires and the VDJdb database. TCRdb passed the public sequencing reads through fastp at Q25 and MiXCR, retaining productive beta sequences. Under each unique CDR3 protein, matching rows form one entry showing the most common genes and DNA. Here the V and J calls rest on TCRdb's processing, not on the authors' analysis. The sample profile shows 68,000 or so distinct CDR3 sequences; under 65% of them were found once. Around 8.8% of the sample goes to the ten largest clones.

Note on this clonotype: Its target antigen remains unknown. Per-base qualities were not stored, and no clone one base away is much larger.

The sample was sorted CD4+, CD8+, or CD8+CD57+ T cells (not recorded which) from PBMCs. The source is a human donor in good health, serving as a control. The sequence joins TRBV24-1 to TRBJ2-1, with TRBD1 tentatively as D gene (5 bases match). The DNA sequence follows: TGTGCCACCAGTGGTACAGGCTACAATGAGCAGTTCTTC. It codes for CATSGTGYNEQFF.